These T cell receptor beta chains were read from a single sample in a study of T-cell reconstitution after alpha-beta-depleted transplantation in children. TCRdb analysed the PCR reads with MiXCR anew, one entry per CDR3 protein. The repertoire holds some 290,000 distinct CDR3 sequences, with approximately 9.6% as singletons. The sequenced sample was PBMCs from the stem cell graft donor, obtained from the stem cell graft. All receptors come from a human donor who donated a stem cell graft to a child with SCID. CDR3s leave out the opening cysteine and the closing phenylalanine or tryptophan. Fields, in order: V gene, J gene, CDR3 protein.

>TRBV3-1|TRBJ2-3
ASSQSTGMADTQY
>TRBV20-1|TRBJ2-1
SASTGGGEQF
>TRBV5-6|TRBJ1-6
ASSSVGSPLH
>TRBV28|TRBJ2-2
ASSLWDSSTGELF
>TRBV11-2|TRBJ2-5
ASSLIWIGGAGETQY
>TRBV3-1|TRBJ2-1
ASSQKDRTRSYNEQF
>TRBV7-9|TRBJ1-5
ATTGTGENQPQH
>TRBV20-1|TRBJ2-1
SAKRTALSYNEQF
>TRBV19|TRBJ2-1
ASSIPGAGGGEQF
>TRBV7-9|TRBJ1-1
ASSLDMRAEAF
>TRBV29-1|TRBJ1-1
SVRHLQELGGEAF
>TRBV15|TRBJ1-1
ATSGSRSPNTEAF
>TRBV24-1|TRBJ2-5
ATSDQGETQY
>TRBV5-1|TRBJ2-3
ASSTGLRTSTDTQY
>TRBV29-1|TRBJ2-4
SVLAKNIQY
>TRBV12-3/TRBV12-4|TRBJ2-7
ASNLQWGEQY
>TRBV2|TRBJ2-1
ASSEAGQGAFNEQF
>TRBV5-6|TRBJ2-3
ASSLYWDDNTQY
>TRBV5-1|TRBJ2-3
ASSLAQDRGHTQY
>TRBV5-1|TRBJ2-3
ASIGLGSTDTQY
>TRBV20-1|TRBJ2-2
SARTGNTGELF
>TRBV20-1|TRBJ2-1
SALNRDSTYNEQF
>TRBV3-1|TRBJ2-1
ASRQSGTSGGNEQF
>TRBV5-6|TRBJ2-1
ASSPRGRNEQF
>TRBV7-9|TRBJ2-7
ASSSYPRTEVYEQY
>TRBV4-2|TRBJ2-5
ASSQGSQETQY
>TRBV3-2|TRBJ1-5
ASSQGSGGTQH
>TRBV5-6|TRBJ2-1
ASSLTQQGPNEQF
>TRBV19|TRBJ2-1
ASSIGAPPNEQF
>TRBV12-3/TRBV12-4|TRBJ2-1
ASTPPSRYNEQF
>TRBV5-1|TRBJ2-5
ASSLGQSVQY
>TRBV7-9|TRBJ1-4
ASSERTGSNEKLF
>TRBV10-3|TRBJ2-2
AISESGGGTHTGELF
>TRBV7-6|TRBJ2-7
ASSSTGGYEQY
>TRBV14|TRBJ2-1
ASSRSSYNEQF
>TRBV6-5|TRBJ1-5
ASSYSRQASGNQPQH
>TRBV7-8|TRBJ1-5
ASSFGVLSVGQPQH
>TRBV7-9|TRBJ2-3
ASSRVWTDTDTQY
>TRBV3-1|TRBJ2-7
ASSQPGGREQY
>TRBV5-1|TRBJ2-3
ASSFEHADTQY
>TRBV12-3/TRBV12-4|TRBJ2-3
TNLQTGRGTDTQY
>TRBV27|TRBJ2-7
ASSQSGPFYEQY
>TRBV18|TRBJ2-7
ASSYGQGTYEQY
>TRBV29-1|TRBJ2-5
SVGQGMRTQY
>TRBV7-2|TRBJ1-4
ASSYGGRGVKLF
>TRBV12-3/TRBV12-4|TRBJ1-1
ASSLPLSNTEAF
>TRBV3-1|TRBJ1-4
ASSQSPGAIEKLF
>TRBV29-1|TRBJ2-7
SVALGPLYEQY
>TRBV4-1|TRBJ2-5
ASSQGGLAEETQY
>TRBV6-4|TRBJ2-2
ASRTGTGSGELF
>TRBV12-3/TRBV12-4|TRBJ2-5
ASGSTGDGETQY
>TRBV18|TRBJ2-2
ASSPLDLTDANTGELF